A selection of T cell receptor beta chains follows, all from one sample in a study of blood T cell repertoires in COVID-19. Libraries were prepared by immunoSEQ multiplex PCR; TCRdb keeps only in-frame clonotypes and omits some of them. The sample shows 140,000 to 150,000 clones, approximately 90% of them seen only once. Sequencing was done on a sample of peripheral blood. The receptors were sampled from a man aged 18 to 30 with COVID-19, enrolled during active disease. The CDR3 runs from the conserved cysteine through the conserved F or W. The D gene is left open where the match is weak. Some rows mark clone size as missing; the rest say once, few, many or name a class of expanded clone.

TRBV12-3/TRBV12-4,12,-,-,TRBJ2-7,TGTGCCAGCAGCGCCGCCAGTTACGAGCAGTACTTC,CASSAASYEQYF
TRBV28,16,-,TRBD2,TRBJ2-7,TGTGCCAGCAGTTTAGGGGGGACTAGCGGGAGGGCTGGGCAGTACTTC,CASSLGGTSGRAGQYF
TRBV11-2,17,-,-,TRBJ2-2,TGTGCCAGCAGCTTAGAATTCGGGCTAGCCCTCGCCGGGGAGCTGTTTTTT,CASSLEFGLALAGELFF
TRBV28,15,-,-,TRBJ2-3,TGTGCCAGCAGGGCTGGACTATTGGTTGGTGATACGCAGTATTTT,CASRAGLLVGDTQYF
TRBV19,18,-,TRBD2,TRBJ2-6,TGTGCCAGTAGTATAGGGACTAGATGGGGCTCTGGGGCCAACGTCCTGACTTTC,CASSIGTRWGSGANVLTF
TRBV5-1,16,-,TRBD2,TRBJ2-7,TGCGCCAGCAGCACAAGACTAGCGGGGACCTACTACGAGCAGTACTTC,CASSTRLAGTYYEQYF
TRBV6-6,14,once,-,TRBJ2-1,TGTGCCAGCAGTGCTACCCCCAGGGAGGCTGAGCAGTTCTTC,CASSATPREAEQFF
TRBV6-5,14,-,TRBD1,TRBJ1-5,TGTGCCAGCAGTCTGACAGGGGGTAATCAGCCCCAGCATTTT,CASSLTGGNQPQHF
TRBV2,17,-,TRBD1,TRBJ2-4,TGTGCCAGCGTGGGGCGGGGAGGACAGGGGGCTTTGAACATTCAGTACTTC,CASVGRGGQGALNIQYF
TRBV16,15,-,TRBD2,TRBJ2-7,TGTGCCAGCAGCCAAGCTCGAGCGGGAGGCTACGAGCAGTACTTC,CASSQARAGGYEQYF
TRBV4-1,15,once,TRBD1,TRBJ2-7,TGCGCCAGCAGCCAAGTACACAGGGGGAGCTACGAGCAGTACTTC,CASSQVHRGSYEQYF
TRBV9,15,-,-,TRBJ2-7,TGTGCCAGCAGCGCCGACGACAGGTCCCCCTACGAGCAGTACTTC,CASSADDRSPYEQYF
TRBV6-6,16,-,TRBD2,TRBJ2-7,TGTGCCAGCAGTATACTGGGACTAGCGGGAGACTACGAGCAGTACTTC,CASSILGLAGDYEQYF
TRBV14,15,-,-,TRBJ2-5,TGTGCCAGCAGCGGCCGGGGTACGATGGGAGAGACCCAGTACTTC,CASSGRGTMGETQYF
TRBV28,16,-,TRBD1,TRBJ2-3,TGTGCCAGCAGTTTTGGGGGGACAGGGTACACAGATACGCAGTATTTT,CASSFGGTGYTDTQYF
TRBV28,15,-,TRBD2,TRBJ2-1,TGTGCCAGCACCATTGGACTAGCTGTCCACAATGAGCAGTTCTTC,CASTIGLAVHNEQFF
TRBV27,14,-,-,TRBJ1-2,TGTGCCAGCAGTCTTGACACGCAGGCCTATGGCTACACCTTC,CASSLDTQAYGYTF
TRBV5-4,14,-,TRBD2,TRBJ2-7,TGTGCCAGCAGCTCGACTAGCGGGAGTGTTAAGCAGTACTTC,CASSSTSGSVKQYF
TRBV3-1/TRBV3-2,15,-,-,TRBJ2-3,TGTGCCAGCAGCCATTTCGAGGACACCACAGATACGCAGTATTTT,CASSHFEDTTDTQYF
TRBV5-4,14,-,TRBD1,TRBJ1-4,TGTGCCAGCAGCTTCGACAGGGGCTCTGAAAAACTGTTTTTT,CASSFDRGSEKLFF
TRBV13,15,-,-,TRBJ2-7,TGTGCCAGCAGCTTACCCCGCGGACACTCCTACGAGCAGTACTTC,CASSLPRGHSYEQYF
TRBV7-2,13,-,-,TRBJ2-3,TGTGCCAGCAGCCCAGGGCCCTTCGCGACAGGGTATTTT,CASSPGPFATGYF
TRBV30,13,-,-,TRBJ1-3,TGTGCCTGGAGTGCAGGCCCTGGAAACACCATATATTTT,CAWSAGPGNTIYF
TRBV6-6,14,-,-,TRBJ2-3,TGTGCCAGCAGCCTTTCCTCTAGCACAGATACGCAGTATTTT,CASSLSSSTDTQYF
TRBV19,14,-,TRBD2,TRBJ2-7,TGTGCCAGTAGTCCCCGCGGGGGAGGCTACGAGCAGTACTTC,CASSPRGGGYEQYF
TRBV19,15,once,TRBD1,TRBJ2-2,TGTGCCAGTAGTCCCGGGACAGCGGATACCGGGGAGCTGTTTTTT,CASSPGTADTGELFF
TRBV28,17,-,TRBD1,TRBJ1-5,TGTGCCAGCAGTTTCGTCCGGGGACAGGGTCTTAATCAGCCCCAGCATTTT,CASSFVRGQGLNQPQHF
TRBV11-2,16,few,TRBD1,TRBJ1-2,TGTGCCAGCAGTTCGAATAACAGGGGGCACGTAGGTGGCTACACCTTC,CASSSNNRGHVGGYTF
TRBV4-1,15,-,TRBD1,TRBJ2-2,TGCGCCAGCAGCCCTAACAGGGGTATCGGCGGGGAGCTGTTTTTT,CASSPNRGIGGELFF
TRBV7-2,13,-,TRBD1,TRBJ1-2,TGTGCCAGCAGCCAGCAGGGGGCGCTAGGCTACACCTTC,CASSQQGALGYTF
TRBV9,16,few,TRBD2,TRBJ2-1,TGTGCCAGCAGCGTAACTAGCGGATTTTCCTACAATGAGCAGTTCTTC,CASSVTSGFSYNEQFF
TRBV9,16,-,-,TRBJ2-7,TGTGCCAGCAGCGTAGGGGCAGGCCTTTCTTTCTACGAGCAGTACTTC,CASSVGAGLSFYEQYF
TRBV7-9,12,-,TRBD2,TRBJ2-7,TGTGCCAGCAGCCCGGGACTAGACGAGCAGTACTTC,CASSPGLDEQYF
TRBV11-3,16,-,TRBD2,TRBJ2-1,TGTGCCAGCAGCCGCGGAACTAGCGGGGTGTACAATGAGCAGTTCTTC,CASSRGTSGVYNEQFF
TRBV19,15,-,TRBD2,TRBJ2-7,TGTGCCAGTAGTATGGCTAGCGGGAGGGCCTACGAGCAGTACTTC,CASSMASGRAYEQYF
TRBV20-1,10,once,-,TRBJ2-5,TGCAGTGCTAGAGAGGCGGGACAGTACTTC,CSAREAGQYF
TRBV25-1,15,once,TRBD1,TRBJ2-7,TGTGCCAGCAGTGTCCCGGGACAGGCGAGCGACGAGCAGTACTTC,CASSVPGQASDEQYF
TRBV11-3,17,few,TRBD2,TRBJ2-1,TGTGCCAGCAGCTTAGGTAGGCGGGAGGTCCCGGAAGATGAGCAGTTCTTC,CASSLGRREVPEDEQFF
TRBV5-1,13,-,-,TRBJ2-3,TGCGCCAGCAGCGAGAGGAACACAGATACGCAGTATTTT,CASSERNTDTQYF
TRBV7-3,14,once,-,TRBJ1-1,TGTGCCAGCAGCTTAAGCGGCCAGAACACTGAAGCTTTCTTT,CASSLSGQNTEAFF
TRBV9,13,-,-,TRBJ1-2,TGTGCCAGCAGCGTAGGAGGGAGAGAGGGCTACACCTTC,CASSVGGREGYTF
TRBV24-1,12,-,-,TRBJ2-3,TGTGCCACCAGTGCCGGCACAGATACGCAGTATTTT,CATSAGTDTQYF
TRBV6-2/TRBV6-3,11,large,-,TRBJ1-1,TGTGCCAGCAGCCCCGGTCTTGAAGCTTTCTTT,CASSPGLEAFF
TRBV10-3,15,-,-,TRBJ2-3,TGTGCCACTGCGCCTATAGCGGACGGCACAGATACGCAGTATTTT,CATAPIADGTDTQYF
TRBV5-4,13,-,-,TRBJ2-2,TGTGCCAGCAGGGGAGGGAACACCGGGGAGCTGTTTTTT,CASRGGNTGELFF
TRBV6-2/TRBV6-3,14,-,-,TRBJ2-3,TGTGCCAGCAGTTTGGGGGGAATGGTGGATACGCAGTATTTT,CASSLGGMVDTQYF
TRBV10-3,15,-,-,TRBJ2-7,TGTGCCATCTCCCCGGGGGTCAGGAGCTCCTACGAGCAGTACTTC,CAISPGVRSSYEQYF
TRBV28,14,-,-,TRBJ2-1,TGTGCCAGCACCCCGGGAGTGAAGGGCAATGAGCAGTTCTTC,CASTPGVKGNEQFF
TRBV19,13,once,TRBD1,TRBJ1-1,TGTGCCAGTAGTATGGGGACAGGGACTGAAGCTTTCTTT,CASSMGTGTEAFF
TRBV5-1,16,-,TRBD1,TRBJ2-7,TGCGCCAGCAGCTTGGGGGGGACAGGACCCTCCTACGAGCAGTACTTC,CASSLGGTGPSYEQYF
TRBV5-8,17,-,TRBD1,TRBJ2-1,TGTGCCAGCAGCTTGTTAGGGGGCGTGGGCTCCTACAATGAGCAGTTCTTC,CASSLLGGVGSYNEQFF
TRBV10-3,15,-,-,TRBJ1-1,TGTGCCATCAGTACAAAGACACCACCAGGAGGTGAAGCTTTCTTT,CAISTKTPPGGEAFF
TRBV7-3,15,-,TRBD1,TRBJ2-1,TGTGCCAGCAGCGTAACAGGGGGTTCCTACAATGAGCAGTTCTTC,CASSVTGGSYNEQFF
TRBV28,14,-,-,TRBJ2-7,TGTGCCAGCAGTTTACTACTAGGCGAAAACGAGCAGTACTTC,CASSLLLGENEQYF
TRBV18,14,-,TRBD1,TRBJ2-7,TGTGCCAGCTCACCAGCACAGGGGGACTACGAGCAGTACTTC,CASSPAQGDYEQYF
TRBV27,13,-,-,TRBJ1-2,TGTGCCAGCAGTAGCCGACAGACCCATGGCTACACCTTC,CASSSRQTHGYTF
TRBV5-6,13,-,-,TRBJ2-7,TGTGCCAGCAGCTTGGGGACGGGGGTCAAGCAGTACTTC,CASSLGTGVKQYF